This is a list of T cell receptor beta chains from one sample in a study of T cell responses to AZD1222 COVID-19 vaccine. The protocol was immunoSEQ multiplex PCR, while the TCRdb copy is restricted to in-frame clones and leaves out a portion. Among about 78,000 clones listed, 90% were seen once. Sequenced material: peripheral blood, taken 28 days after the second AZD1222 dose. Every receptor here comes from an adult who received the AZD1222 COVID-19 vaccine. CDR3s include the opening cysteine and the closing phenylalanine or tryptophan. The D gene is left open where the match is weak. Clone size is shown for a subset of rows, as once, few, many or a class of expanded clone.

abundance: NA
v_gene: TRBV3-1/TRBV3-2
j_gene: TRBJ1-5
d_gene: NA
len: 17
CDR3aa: CASSARWAGNSNQPQHF
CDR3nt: TGTGCCAGCAGCGCCCGTTGGGCAGGGAATAGCAATCAGCCCCAGCATTTT

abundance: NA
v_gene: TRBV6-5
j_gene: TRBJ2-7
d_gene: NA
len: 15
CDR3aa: CASILSLGSVYEQYF
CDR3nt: TGTGCCAGCATTCTATCGTTAGGATCGGTCTACGAGCAGTACTTC

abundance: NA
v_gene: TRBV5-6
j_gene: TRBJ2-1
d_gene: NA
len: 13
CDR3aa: CASSLGTSPEQFF
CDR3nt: TGTGCCAGCAGCTTGGGGACTTCCCCTGAGCAGTTCTTC

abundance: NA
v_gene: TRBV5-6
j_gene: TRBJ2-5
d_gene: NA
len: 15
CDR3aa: CASSLYRVTQETQYF
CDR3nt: TGTGCCAGCAGCTTGTACAGGGTTACTCAAGAGACCCAGTACTTC

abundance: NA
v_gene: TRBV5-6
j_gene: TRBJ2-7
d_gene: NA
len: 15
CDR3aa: CASSFIGLNVYEQYF
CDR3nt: TGTGCCAGCAGCTTCATTGGACTTAACGTCTACGAGCAGTACTTC

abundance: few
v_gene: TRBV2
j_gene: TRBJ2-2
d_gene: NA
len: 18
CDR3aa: CASSEALIGLLLTGELFF
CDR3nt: TGTGCCAGCAGTGAAGCGCTTATAGGACTGTTATTGACCGGGGAGCTGTTTTTT

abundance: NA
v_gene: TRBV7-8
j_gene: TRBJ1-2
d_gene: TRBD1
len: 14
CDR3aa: CASSPAPTGGGYTF
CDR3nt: TGTGCCAGCAGCCCAGCCCCGACAGGGGGTGGCTACACCTTC

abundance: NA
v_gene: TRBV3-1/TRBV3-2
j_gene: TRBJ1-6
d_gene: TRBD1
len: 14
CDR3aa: CASSLTGAHSPLHF
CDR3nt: TGTGCCAGCAGCCTAACAGGGGCGCACTCACCCCTCCACTTT

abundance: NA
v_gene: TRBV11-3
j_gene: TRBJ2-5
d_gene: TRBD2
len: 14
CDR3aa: CASSPRTSEETQYF
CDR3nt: TGTGCCAGCAGCCCCCGGACTAGCGAAGAGACCCAGTACTTC

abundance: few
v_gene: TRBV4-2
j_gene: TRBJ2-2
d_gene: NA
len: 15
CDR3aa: CASSPQGVNTGELFF
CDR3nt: TGTGCCAGCAGCCCACAGGGAGTTAACACCGGGGAGCTGTTTTTT

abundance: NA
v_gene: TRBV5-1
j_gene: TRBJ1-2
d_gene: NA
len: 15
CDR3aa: CASSSGPDRGYGYTF
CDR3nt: TGCGCCAGCAGCTCCGGTCCCGACAGAGGCTATGGCTACACCTTC

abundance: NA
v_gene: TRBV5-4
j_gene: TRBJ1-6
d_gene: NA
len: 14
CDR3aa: CASSLGGDNSPLHF
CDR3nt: TGTGCCAGCAGCTTGGGAGGGGACAATTCACCCCTCCACTTT

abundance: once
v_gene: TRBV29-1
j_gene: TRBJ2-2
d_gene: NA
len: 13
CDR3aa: CSVVSGFTGELFF
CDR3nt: TGCAGCGTTGTTTCCGGATTTACCGGGGAGCTGTTTTTT

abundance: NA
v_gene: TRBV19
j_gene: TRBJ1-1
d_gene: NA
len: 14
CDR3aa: CASSIEAWGGEAFF
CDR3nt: TGTGCCAGTAGTATAGAGGCTTGGGGGGGTGAAGCTTTCTTT

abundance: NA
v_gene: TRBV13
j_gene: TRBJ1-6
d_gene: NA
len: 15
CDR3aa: CASSLNQGGISPLHF
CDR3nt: TGTGCCAGCAGCTTGAACCAGGGCGGGATTTCACCCCTCCACTTT

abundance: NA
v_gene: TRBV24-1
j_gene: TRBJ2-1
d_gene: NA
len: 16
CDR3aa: CATSGVDTISYNEQFF
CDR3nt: TGTGCCACCAGTGGGGTCGATACCATCTCCTACAATGAGCAGTTCTTC

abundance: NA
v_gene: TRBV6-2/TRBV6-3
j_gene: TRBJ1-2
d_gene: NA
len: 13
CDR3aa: CASSYREIYGYTF
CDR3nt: TGTGCCAGCAGTTACAGGGAAATCTATGGCTACACCTTC

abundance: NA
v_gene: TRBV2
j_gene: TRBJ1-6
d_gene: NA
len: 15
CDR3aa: CASSERGYNNSPLHF
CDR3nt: TGTGCCAGCAGTGAGAGGGGTTACAATAATTCACCCCTCCACTTT

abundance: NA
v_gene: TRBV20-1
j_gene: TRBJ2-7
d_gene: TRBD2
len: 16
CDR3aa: CSASELAGETFHEQYF
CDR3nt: TGCAGTGCTAGTGAGTTAGCGGGAGAAACATTTCACGAGCAGTACTTC

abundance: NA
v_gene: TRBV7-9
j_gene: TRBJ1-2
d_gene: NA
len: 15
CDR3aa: CASSLVAFSNYGYTF
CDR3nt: TGTGCCAGCAGCTTAGTCGCGTTCTCTAACTATGGCTACACCTTC

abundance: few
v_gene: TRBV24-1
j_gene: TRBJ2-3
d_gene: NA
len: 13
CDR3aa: CATSDWSGDTQYF
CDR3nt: TGTGCCACCAGTGATTGGAGCGGGGATACGCAGTATTTT

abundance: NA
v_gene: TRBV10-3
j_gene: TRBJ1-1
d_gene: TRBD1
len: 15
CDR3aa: CAISGVDRGNSEAFF
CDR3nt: TGTGCCATCAGTGGCGTTGACAGGGGTAATTCTGAAGCTTTCTTT

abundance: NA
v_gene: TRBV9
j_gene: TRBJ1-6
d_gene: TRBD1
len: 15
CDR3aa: CASSAGQGQNSPLHF
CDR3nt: TGTGCCAGCAGCGCGGGACAGGGGCAGAATTCACCCCTCCACTTT

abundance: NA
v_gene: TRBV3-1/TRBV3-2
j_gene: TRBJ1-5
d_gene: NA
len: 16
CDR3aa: CASSHSGTFSNQPQHF
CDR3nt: TGTGCCAGCAGCCACTCCGGGACATTTAGCAATCAGCCCCAGCATTTT

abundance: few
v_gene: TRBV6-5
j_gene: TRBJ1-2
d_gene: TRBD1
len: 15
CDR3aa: CASSYPSGQGVGYTF
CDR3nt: TGTGCCAGCAGTTACCCTTCGGGACAGGGAGTTGGCTACACCTTC

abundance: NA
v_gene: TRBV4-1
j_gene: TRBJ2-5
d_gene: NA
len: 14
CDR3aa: CASSKGQKVETQYF
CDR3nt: TGCGCCAGCAGCAAAGGACAGAAAGTAGAGACCCAGTACTTC

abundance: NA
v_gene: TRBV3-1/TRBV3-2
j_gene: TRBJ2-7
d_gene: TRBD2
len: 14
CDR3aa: CASSISGRSYEQYF
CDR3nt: TGTGCCAGCAGCATCAGCGGGAGGAGCTACGAGCAGTACTTC

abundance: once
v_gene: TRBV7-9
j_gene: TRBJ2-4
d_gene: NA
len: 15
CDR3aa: CASSAAAEGKNIQYF
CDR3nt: TGTGCCAGCAGCGCTGCCGCGGAGGGAAAAAACATTCAGTACTTC

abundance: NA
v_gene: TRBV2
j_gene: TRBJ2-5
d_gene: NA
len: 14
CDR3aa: CASGSWGHQETQYF
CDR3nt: TGTGCCAGCGGCTCTTGGGGCCATCAAGAGACCCAGTACTTC

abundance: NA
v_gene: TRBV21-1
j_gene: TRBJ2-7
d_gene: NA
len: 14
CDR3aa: CASSNGNYGNEQYF
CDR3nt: TGTGCCAGCAGCAACGGGAACTATGGGAACGAGCAGTACTTC

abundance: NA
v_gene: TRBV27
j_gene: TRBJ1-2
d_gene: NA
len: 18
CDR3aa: CASSSLTFQEDRNYGYTF
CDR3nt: TGTGCCAGCAGTTCCCTAACCTTCCAAGAAGACAGAAACTATGGCTACACCTTC

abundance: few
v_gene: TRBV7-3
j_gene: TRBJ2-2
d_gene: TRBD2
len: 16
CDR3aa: CASSLYAGGHTGELFF
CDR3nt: TGTGCCAGCAGCTTATATGCGGGGGGGCACACCGGGGAGCTGTTTTTT

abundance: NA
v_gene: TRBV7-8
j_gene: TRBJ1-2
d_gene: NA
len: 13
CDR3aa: CASSARVRGGYTF
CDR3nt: TGTGCCAGCAGCGCCCGAGTCCGCGGTGGCTACACCTTC

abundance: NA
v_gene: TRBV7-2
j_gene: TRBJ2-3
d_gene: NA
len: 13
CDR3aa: CASSGLSPNTQYF
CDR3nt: TGTGCCAGCAGCGGCCTCTCCCCAAATACGCAGTATTTT

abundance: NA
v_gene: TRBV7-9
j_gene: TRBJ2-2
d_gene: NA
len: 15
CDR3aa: CASSLATSNTGELFF
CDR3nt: TGTGCCAGCAGCTTGGCAACCTCGAACACCGGGGAGCTGTTTTTT

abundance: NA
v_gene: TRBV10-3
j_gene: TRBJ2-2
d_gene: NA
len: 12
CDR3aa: CAISGLTGELFF
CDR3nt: TGTGCCATTTCTGGGCTCACCGGGGAGCTGTTTTTT

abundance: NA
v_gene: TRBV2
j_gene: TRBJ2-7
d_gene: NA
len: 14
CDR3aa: CASSGLFLGERQYF
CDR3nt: TGTGCCAGCAGTGGATTATTTTTGGGAGAGAGGCAGTACTTC

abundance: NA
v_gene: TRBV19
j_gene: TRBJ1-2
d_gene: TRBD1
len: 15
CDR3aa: CASSPPGTGEYGYTF
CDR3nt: TGTGCCAGTAGCCCGCCCGGGACAGGCGAATATGGCTACACCTTC

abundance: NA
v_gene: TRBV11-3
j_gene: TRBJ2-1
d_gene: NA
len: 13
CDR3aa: CASRPNWGNEQFF
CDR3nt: TGTGCCAGCAGGCCAAACTGGGGCAATGAGCAGTTCTTC

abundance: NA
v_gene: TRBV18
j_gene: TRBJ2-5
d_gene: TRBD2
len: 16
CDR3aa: CASSPPQRGNKETQYF
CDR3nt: TGTGCCAGCTCACCACCGCAGCGGGGAAATAAAGAGACCCAGTACTTC

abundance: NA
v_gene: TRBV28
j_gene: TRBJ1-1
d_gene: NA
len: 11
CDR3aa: CASSPRTEAFF
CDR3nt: TGTGCCAGCAGTCCCCGGACTGAAGCTTTCTTT

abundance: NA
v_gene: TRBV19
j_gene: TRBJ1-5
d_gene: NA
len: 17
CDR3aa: CASSMVTEGVRSQPQHF
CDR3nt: TGTGCCAGTAGTATGGTGACAGAGGGTGTTAGGAGCCAGCCCCAGCATTTT

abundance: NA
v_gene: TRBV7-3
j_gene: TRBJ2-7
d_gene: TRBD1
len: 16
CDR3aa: CASSPSGQGASYEQYF
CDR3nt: TGTGCCAGCAGCCCCTCGGGACAGGGGGCTTCCTACGAGCAGTACTTC

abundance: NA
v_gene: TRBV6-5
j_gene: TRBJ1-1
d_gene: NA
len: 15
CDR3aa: CASSYSGDGNTEAFF
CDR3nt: TGTGCCAGCAGTTACTCAGGGGATGGGAACACTGAAGCTTTCTTT

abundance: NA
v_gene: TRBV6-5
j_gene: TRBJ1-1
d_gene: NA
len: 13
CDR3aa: CASRRDSDTEAFF
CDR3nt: TGTGCCAGCAGGAGGGACTCGGACACTGAAGCTTTCTTT

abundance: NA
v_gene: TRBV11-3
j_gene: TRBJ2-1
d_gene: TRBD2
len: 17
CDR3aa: CASSLGLRLAGLDEQFF
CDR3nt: TGTGCCAGCAGCTTAGGGTTGCGGCTAGCGGGATTAGATGAGCAGTTCTTC

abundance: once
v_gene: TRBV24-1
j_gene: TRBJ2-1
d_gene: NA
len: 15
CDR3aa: CATSGSRDSYNEQFF
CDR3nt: TGTGCCACCAGTGGGTCCAGGGACTCCTACAATGAGCAGTTCTTC

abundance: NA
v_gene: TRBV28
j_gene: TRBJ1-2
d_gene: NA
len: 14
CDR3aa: CASSTPDTFYGYTF
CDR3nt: TGTGCCAGCAGTACTCCGGACACTTTCTATGGCTACACCTTC

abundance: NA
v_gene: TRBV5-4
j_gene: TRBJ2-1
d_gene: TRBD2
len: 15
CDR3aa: CASSFGTSGPQEQFF
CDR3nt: TGTGCCAGCAGCTTCGGGACTAGCGGCCCCCAGGAGCAGTTCTTC

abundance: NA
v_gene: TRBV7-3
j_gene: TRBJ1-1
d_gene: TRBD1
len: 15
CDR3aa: CASSLGTGMNTEAFF
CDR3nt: TGTGCCAGCAGCTTAGGGACAGGGATGAACACTGAAGCTTTCTTT

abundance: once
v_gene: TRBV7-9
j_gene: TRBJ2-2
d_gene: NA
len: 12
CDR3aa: CASSLDTGELFF
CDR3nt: TGTGCCAGCAGCTTGGACACCGGGGAGCTGTTTTTT

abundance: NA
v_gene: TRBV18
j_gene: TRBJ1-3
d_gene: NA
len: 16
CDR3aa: CASSPLDVSSGNTIYF
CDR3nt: TGTGCCAGCTCACCCCTTGACGTTAGCTCTGGAAACACCATATATTTT

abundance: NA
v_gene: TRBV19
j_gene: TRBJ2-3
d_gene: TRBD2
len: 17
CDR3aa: CASSPWGLAESTDTQYF
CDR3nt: TGTGCCAGTAGTCCATGGGGACTAGCGGAAAGCACAGATACGCAGTATTTT

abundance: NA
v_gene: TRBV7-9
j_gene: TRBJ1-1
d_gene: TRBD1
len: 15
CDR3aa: CASSRQGLMNTEAFF
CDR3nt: TGTGCCAGCAGCCGACAGGGACTCATGAACACTGAAGCTTTCTTT

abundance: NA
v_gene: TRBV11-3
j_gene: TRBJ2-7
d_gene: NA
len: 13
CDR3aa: CASSLARLFEQYF
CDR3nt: TGTGCCAGCAGCTTAGCGAGATTGTTCGAGCAGTACTTC

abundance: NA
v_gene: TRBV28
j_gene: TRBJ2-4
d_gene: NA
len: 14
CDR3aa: CASSLRVAKNIQYF
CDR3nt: TGTGCCAGCAGTTTACGGGTAGCCAAAAACATTCAGTACTTC

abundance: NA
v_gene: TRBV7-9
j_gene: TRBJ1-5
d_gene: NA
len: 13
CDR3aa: CASTPQGNQPQHF
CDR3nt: TGTGCCAGCACCCCACAGGGCAATCAGCCCCAGCATTTT

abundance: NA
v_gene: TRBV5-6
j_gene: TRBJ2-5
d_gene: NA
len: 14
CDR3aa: CASSRGTAVETQYF
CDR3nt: TGTGCCAGCAGCCGCGGGACCGCGGTAGAGACCCAGTACTTC

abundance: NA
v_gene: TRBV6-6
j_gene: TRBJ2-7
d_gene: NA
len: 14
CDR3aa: CASSSPPDSYEQYF
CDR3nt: TGTGCCAGCAGTTCGCCTCCGGACTCCTACGAGCAGTACTTC